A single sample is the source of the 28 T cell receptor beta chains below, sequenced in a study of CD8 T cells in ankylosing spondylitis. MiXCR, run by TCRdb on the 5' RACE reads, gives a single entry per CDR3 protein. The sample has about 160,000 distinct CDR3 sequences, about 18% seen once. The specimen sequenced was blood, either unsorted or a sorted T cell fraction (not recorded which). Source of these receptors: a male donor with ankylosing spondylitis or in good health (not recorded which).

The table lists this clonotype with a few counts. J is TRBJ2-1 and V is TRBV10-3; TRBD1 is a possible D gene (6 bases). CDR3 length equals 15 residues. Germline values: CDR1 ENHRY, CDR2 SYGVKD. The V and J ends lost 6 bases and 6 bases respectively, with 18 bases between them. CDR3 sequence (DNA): TGTGCCATCAGACCTCAGGGGTCCCAATTCAATGAGCAGTTCTTC. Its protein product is CAIRPQGSQFNEQFF.

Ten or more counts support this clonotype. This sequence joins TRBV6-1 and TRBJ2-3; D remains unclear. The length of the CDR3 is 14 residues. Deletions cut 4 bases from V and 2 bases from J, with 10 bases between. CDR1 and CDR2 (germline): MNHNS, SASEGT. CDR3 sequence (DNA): TGTGCCAGCAGTGCAGGAGCTCTCACAGATACGCAGTATTTT. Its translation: CASSAGALTDTQYF.

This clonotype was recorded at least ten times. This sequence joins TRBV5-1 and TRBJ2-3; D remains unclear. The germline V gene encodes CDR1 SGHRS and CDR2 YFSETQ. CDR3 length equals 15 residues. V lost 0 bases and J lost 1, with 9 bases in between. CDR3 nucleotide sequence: TGCGCCAGCAGCTTGGACGGGCCCCGCACAGATACGCAGTATTTT. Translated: CASSLDGPRTDTQYF.

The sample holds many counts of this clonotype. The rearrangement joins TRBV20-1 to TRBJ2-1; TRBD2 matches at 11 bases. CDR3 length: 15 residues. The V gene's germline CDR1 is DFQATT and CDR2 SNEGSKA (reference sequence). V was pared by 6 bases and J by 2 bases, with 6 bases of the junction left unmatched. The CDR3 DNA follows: TGCAGTGCCTATATAGCGGGAGGGACCTACAATGAGCAGTTCTTC. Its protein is CSAYIAGGTYNEQFF.

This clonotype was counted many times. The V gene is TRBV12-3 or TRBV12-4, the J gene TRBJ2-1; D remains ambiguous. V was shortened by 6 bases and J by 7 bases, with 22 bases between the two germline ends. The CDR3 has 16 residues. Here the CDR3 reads CASSPSSRSSPNEQFF. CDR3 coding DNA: TGTGCCAGCAGCCCCTCTAGTCGATCGAGTCCAAATGAGCAGTTCTTC.

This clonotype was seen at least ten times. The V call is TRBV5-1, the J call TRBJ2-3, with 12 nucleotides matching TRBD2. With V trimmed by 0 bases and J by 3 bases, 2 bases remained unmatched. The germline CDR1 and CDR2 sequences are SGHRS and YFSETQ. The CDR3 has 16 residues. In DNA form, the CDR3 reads TGCGCCAGCAGCTTGGGTGGACTAGCGGGAACAGATACGCAGTATTTT. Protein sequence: CASSLGGLAGTDTQYF.

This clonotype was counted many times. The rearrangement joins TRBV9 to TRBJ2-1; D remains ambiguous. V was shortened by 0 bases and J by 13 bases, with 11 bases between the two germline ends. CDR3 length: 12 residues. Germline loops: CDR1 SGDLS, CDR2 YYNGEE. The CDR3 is CASSVDGVLQFF. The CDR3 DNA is TGTGCCAGCAGCGTAGACGGCGTGCTTCAGTTCTTC.

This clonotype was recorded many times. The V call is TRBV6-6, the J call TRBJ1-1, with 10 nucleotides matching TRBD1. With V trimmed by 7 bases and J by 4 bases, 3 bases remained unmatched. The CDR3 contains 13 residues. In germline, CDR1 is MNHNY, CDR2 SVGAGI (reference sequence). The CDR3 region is CASTRTGGTEAFF. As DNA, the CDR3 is TGTGCCAGCACCAGGACAGGGGGCACTGAAGCTTTCTTT.

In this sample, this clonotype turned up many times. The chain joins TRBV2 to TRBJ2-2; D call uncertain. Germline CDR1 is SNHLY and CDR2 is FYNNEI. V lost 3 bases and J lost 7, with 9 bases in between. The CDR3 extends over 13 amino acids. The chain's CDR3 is CASSESRSGELFF. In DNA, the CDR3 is TGTGCCAGCAGTGAGTCGCGGAGCGGGGAGCTGTTTTTT.

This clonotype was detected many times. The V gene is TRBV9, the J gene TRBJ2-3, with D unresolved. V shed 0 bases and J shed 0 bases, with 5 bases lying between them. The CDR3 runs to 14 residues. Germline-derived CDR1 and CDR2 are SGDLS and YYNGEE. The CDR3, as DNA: TGTGCCAGCAGCGTAGGCGGTAGCACAGATACGCAGTATTTT. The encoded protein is CASSVGGSTDTQYF.

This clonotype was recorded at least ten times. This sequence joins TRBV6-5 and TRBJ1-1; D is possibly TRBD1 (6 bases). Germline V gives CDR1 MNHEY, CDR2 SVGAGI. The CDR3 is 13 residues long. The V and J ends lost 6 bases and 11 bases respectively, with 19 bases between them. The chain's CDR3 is CASRDSSQGSAFF. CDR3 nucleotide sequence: TGTGCCAGCAGGGACAGTTCCCAGGGTTCGGCTTTCTTT.

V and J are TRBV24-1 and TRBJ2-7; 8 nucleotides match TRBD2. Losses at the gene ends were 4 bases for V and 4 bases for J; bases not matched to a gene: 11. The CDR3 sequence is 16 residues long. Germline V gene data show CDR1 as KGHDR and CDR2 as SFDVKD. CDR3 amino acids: CATSDPKREPSYEQYF. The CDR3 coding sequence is TGTGCCACCAGTGACCCAAAGCGGGAGCCGTCATACGAGCAGTACTTC.

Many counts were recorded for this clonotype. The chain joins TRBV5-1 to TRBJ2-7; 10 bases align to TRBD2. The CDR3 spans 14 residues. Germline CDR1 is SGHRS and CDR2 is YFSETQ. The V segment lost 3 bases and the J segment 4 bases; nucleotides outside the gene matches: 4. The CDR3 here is CASSSGTSVYEQYF. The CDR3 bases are TGCGCCAGCAGCTCCGGGACTAGCGTATACGAGCAGTACTTC.

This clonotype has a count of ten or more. The CDR3 DNA sequence: TGCGCCAGCAGCTTGGCAGGGGCGGGAGATACGCAGTATTTT. It yields the protein CASSLAGAGDTQYF. The chain employs TRBV5-1 and TRBJ2-3; a weak D match, TRBD1 (6 bases). The CDR3 spans 14 residues. Between the trimmed V and J ends, which lost 0 bases and 5 bases, there was a span of 10 bases. The germline CDR1 and CDR2 sequences are SGHRS and YFSETQ. The full variable domain, in which reference TRBV5-1 and TRBJ2-3 provide the parts outside the CDR3, is KAGVTQTPRYLIKTRGQQVTLSCSPISGHRSVSWYQQTPGQGLQFLFEYFSETQRNKGNFPGRFSGRQFSNSRSEMNVSTLELGDSALYLCASSLAGAGDTQYFGPGTRLTVL.

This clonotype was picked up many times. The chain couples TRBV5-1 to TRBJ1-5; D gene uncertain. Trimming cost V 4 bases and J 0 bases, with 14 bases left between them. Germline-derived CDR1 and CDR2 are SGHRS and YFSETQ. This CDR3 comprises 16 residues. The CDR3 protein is CASSHDGLSSNQPQHF. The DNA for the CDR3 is TGCGCCAGCAGCCACGACGGACTCTCTAGCAATCAGCCCCAGCATTTT.

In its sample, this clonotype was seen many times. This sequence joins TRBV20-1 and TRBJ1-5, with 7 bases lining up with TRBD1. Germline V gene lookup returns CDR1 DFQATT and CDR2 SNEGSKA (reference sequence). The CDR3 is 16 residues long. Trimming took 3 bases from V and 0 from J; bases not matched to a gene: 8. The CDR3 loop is CSARRQGVGSNQPQHF. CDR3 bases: TGCAGTGCTAGGCGGCAGGGGGTGGGTAGCAATCAGCCCCAGCATTTT.

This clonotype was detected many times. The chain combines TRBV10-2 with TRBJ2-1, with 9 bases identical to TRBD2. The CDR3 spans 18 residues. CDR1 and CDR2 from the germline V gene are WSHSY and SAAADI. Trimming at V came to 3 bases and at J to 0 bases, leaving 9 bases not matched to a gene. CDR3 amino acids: CASSDPAGGLTSYNEQFF. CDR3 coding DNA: TGCGCCAGCAGTGATCCAGCGGGAGGCCTTACCTCCTACAATGAGCAGTTCTTC.

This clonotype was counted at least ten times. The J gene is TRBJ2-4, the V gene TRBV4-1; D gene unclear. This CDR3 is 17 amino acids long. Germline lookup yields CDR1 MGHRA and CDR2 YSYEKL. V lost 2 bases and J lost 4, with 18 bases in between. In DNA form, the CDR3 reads TGCGCCAGCAGCCAACCCTCCCGCGGCCGTCGGAAAAACATTCAGTACTTC. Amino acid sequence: CASSQPSRGRRKNIQYF.

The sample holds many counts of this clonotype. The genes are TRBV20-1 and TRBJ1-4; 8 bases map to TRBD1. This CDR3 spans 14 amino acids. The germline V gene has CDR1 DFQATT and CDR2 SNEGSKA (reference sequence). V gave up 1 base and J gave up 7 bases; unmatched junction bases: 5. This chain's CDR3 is CSARAQGVTEKLFF. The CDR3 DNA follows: TGCAGTGCTAGAGCACAGGGGGTAACTGAAAAACTGTTTTTT.

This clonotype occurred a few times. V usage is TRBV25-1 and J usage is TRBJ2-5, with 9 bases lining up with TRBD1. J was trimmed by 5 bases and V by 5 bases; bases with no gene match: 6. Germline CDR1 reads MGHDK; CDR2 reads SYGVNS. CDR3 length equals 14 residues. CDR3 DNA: TGTGCCAGCAGTCGAACAGGGGGCATGGAGACCCAGTACTTC. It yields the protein CASSRTGGMETQYF.

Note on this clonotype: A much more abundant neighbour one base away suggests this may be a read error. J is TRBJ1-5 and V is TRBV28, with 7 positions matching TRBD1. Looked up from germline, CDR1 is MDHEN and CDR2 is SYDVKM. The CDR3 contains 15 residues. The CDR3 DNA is TGTACCAGCAGTGATTCAGGGGGACTCAATCAGCCCCAGCATTTT. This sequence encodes CTSSDSGGLNQPQHF.

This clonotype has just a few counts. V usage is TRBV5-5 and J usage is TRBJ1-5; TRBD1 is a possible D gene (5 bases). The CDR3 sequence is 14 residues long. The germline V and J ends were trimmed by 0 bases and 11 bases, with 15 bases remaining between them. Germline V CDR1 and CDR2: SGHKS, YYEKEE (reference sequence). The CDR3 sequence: CASSLDAGRGAQHF. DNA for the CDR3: TGTGCCAGCAGCTTGGATGCAGGGCGAGGGGCCCAGCATTTT.

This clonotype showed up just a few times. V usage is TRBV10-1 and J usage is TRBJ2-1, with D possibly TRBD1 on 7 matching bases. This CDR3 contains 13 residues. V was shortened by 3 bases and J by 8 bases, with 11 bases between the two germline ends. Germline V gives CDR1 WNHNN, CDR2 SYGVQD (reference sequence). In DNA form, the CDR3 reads TGCGCCAGCAGTGAACAGGGGAGGTATGAGCAGTTCTTC. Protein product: CASSEQGRYEQFF.

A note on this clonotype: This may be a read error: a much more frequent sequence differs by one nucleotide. CDR3 in amino acids: CAGSPPGTSMQFF. The CDR3 region has the DNA TGTGCCGGCAGTCCGCCCGGGACTTCAATGCAGTTCTTC. V usage is TRBV6-1 and J usage is TRBJ2-1; TRBD2 is a possible D gene (6 bases). The CDR3 length is 13 residues. CDR1 and CDR2 (germline): MNHNS, SASEGT.

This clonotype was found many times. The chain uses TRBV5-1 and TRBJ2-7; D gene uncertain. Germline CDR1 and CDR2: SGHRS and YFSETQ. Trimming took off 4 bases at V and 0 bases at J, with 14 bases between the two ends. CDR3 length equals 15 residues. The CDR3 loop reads CASSPTASHSYEQYF. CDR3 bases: TGCGCCAGCAGCCCCACTGCGAGCCACTCCTACGAGCAGTACTTC.

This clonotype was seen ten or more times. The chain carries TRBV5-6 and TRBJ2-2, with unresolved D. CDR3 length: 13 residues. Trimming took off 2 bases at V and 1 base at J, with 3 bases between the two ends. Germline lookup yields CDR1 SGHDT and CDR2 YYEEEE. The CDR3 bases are TGTGCCAGCAGCTTATGGAACACCGGGGAGCTGTTTTTT. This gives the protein CASSLWNTGELFF.

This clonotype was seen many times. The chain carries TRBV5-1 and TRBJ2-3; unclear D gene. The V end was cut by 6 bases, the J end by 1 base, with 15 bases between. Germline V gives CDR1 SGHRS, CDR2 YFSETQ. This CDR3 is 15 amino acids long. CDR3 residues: CASKGRSLGTDTQYF. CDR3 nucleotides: TGCGCCAGCAAGGGAAGGTCTCTAGGCACAGATACGCAGTATTTT.

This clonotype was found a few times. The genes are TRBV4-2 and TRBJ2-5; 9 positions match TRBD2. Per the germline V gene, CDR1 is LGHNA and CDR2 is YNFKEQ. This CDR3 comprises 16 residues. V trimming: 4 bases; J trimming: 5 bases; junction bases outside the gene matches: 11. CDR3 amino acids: CASSLTSGASGETQYF. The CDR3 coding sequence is TGTGCCAGCAGCCTGACTAGCGGAGCCAGCGGGGAGACCCAGTACTTC.